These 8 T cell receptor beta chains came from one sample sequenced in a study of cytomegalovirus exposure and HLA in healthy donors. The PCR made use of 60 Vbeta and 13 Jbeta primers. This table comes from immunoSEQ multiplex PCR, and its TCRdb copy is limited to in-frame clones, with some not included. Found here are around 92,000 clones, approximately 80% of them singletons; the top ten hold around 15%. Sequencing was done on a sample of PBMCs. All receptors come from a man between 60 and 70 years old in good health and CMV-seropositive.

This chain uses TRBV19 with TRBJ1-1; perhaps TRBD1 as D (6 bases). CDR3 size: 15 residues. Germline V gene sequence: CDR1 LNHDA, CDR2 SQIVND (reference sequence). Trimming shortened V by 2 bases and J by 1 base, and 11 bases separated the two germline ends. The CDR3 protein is CASSILAGANTEAFF. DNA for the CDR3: TGTGCCAGTAGTATATTGGCGGGGGCGAACACTGAAGCTTTCTTT.

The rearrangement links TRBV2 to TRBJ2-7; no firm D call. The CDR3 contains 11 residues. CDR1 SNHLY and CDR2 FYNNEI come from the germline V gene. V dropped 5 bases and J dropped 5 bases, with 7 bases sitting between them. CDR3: CASSQVNEQYF. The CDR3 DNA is TGTGCCAGCAGTCAGGTAAACGAGCAGTACTTC. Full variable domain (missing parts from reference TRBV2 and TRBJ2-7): EPEVTQTPSHQVTQMGQEVILRCVPISNHLYFYWYRQILGQKVEFLVSFYNNEISEKSEIFDDQFSVERPDGSNFTLKIRSTKLEDSAMYFCASSQVNEQYFGPGTRLTVT.

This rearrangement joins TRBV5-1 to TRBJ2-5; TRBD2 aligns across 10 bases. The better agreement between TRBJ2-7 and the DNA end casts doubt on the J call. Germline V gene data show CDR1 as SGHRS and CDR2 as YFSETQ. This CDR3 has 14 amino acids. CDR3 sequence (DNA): TGCGCCAGCAGCTACGGGACTAGCGATTACGAGCAGTACTTC. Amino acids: CASSYGTSDYEQYF.

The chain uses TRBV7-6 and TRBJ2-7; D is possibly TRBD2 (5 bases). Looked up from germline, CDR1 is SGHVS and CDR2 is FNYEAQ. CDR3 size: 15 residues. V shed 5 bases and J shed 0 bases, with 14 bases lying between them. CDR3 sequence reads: CASSPRIGSSYEQYF. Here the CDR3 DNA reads TGTGCCAGCAGCCCCCGGATTGGGAGCTCCTACGAGCAGTACTTC.

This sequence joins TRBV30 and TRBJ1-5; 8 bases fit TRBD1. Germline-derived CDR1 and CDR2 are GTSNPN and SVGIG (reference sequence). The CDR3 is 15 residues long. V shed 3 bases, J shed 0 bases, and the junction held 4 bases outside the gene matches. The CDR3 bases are TGTGCCTGGAGCAGGGGGCTCGATAGCAATCAGCCCCAGCATTTT. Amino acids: CAWSRGLDSNQPQHF. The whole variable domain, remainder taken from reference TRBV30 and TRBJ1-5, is SQTIHQWPATLVQPVGSPLSLECTVEGTSNPNLYWYRQAAGRGLQLLFYSVGIGQISSEVPQNLSASRPQDRQFILSSKKLLLSDSGFYLCAWSRGLDSNQPQHFGDGTRLSIL.

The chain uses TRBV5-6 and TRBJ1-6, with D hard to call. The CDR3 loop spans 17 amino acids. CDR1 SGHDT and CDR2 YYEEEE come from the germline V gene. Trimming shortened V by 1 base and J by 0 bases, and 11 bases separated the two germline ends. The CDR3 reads CASSLRALSSYNSPLHF. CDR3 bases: TGTGCCAGCAGCTTGCGCGCCTTGAGCTCCTATAATTCACCCCTCCACTTT.

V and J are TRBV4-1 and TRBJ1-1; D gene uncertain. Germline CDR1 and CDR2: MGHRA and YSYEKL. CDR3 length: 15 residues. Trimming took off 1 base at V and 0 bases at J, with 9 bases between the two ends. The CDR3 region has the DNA TGCGCCAGCAGCCAAGCTCCTACAGTGAACACTGAAGCTTTCTTT. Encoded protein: CASSQAPTVNTEAFF.

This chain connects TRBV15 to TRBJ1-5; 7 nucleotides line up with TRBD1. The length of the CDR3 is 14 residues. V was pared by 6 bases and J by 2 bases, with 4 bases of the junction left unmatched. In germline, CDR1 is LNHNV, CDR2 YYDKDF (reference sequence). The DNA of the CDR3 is TGTGCCACCAGTTGGACAGGCGGCAATCAGCCCCAGCATTTT. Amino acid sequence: CATSWTGGNQPQHF.